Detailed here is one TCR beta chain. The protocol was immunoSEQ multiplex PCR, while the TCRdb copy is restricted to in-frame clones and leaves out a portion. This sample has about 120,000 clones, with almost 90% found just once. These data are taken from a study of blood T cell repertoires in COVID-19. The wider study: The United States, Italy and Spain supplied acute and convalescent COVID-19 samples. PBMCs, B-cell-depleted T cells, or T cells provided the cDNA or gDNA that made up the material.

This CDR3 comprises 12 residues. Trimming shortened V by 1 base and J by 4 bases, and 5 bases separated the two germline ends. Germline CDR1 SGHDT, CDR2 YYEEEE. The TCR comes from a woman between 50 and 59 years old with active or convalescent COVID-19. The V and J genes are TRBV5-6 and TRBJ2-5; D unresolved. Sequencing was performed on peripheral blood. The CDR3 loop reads CASSLNGETQYF. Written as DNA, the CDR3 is TGTGCCAGCAGCTTGAACGGAGAGACCCAGTACTTC. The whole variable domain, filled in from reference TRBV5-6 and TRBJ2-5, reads DAGVTQSPTHLIKTRGQQVTLRCSPKSGHDTVSWYQQALGQGPQFIFQYYEEEERQRGNFPDRFSGHQFPNYSSELNVNALLLGDSALYLCASSLNGETQYFGPGTRLLVL.